This T cell receptor (beta chain) was identified in a study of blood T cell repertoires in COVID-19. The CDR3 spans 19 residues. Germline CDR1 is LGHNT and CDR2 is FRNRAP. Between the trimmed V and J ends, which lost 1 base and 9 bases, there was a span of 25 bases. Produced via immunoSEQ multiplex PCR; TCRdb's table is partial and in-frame only. The sample records 150,000 to 200,000 clones, about 89% being singletons. This clonotype was obtained from a man in his forties or fifties with active or convalescent COVID-19. The material sequenced was peripheral blood. V usage is TRBV12-5 and J usage is TRBJ2-6; D not certain. In DNA form, the CDR3 reads TGTGCTAGTGGTTTGGGTTTTTTGACGGCAGGAAGTGCCCTCAACGTCCTGACTTTC. It encodes CASGLGFLTAGSALNVLTF.